The following is a TCR beta chain sequence with its context. Its antigen is as yet unknown. The sample belongs to a study of cytomegalovirus exposure and HLA in healthy donors. Study-level results: In a later analysis, at a false discovery rate of 0.05, approximately 18,000 TCR beta sequences were associated with HLA alleles.

PCR was performed using 60 Vbeta and 13 Jbeta primers. Here immunoSEQ multiplex PCR was the method, and the copy in TCRdb shows in-frame clones only, minus some. The sample carries fewer than 110,000 clones, approximately 81% recorded once. V was trimmed by 0 bases and J by 4 bases, leaving 15 bases between them. This CDR3 contains 16 residues. Germline values: CDR1 MGHRA, CDR2 YSYEKL. The chain couples TRBV4-1 to TRBJ1-2; a possible D gene is TRBD1 (5 bases). The TCR sequence derives from a man aged 25 to 40 in good health and CMV-seronegative. Sequencing was done on a sample of PBMCs. DNA of the CDR3: TGCGCCAGCAGCCAAGACAAGGACCAGGGTCGCTATGGCTACACCTTC. Its translation: CASSQDKDQGRYGYTF.